The present entry profiles one TCR beta chain with its context. The data stem from a study of graft-versus-host responses after intestinal transplantation. The assay was immunoSEQ multiplex PCR, and TCRdb's table has in-frame clones only and misses some. The sample gives some 10,000 clones, 30% to 40% of which show up once; approximately 1.9% is in the top ten. CDR1 MNHNS and CDR2 SASEGT come from the germline V gene. The V gene end was trimmed by 4 bases and the J gene end by 2 bases; junction bases not matched to a gene: 1. The CDR3 has 15 amino acids. J is TRBJ2-1 and V is TRBV6-1, with 11 bases lining up with TRBD2. The sequence was obtained from a human patient who was an organ donor for intestinal transplantation. The input for sequencing was alloreactive CD4+ T cells from a mixed lymphocyte reaction culture, taken before transplantation. As for subset: CFSE-low proliferating T cells sorted from roughly 6-day pre-transplant mixed lymphocyte reaction (GvH or HvG direction). The CDR3 DNA sequence: TGTGCCAGCAGTGTTAGCGGGGGGGCCTACAATGAGCAGTTCTTC. Amino acid sequence: CASSVSGGAYNEQFF.